Listed below are T cell receptor beta chains from one sample, sequenced in a study of CD8 T cells in Susac syndrome. Each CDR3 protein gets one entry after TCRdb re-called the immunoSEQ multiplex PCR reads with MiXCR. The sample contains about 52,000 distinct CDR3 sequences, 93% of which appear only once. The sequenced sample consisted of CD8+ T cells from PBMCs. These receptor sequences come from a human donor with multiple sclerosis. The CDR3 runs from the conserved cysteine through the conserved F or W. A D gene is named only where the DNA matches it firmly. Where a row states a size, it is once, few, many or the class of an expanded clone; other rows omit it.

J gene: TRBJ2-2
D gene: TRBD2
V gene: TRBV5-4
clone size: .
CDR3 protein: CASSLGGGYTGELFF
CDR3 DNA: TGTGCCAGCAGCTTGGGCGGGGGTTACACCGGGGAGCTGTTTTTT

J gene: TRBJ2-3
D gene: .
V gene: TRBV28
clone size: .
CDR3 protein: CASSLLASTQYF
CDR3 DNA: TGTGCCAGCAGTTTGTTGGCGAGTACGCAGTATTTT

J gene: TRBJ2-7
D gene: .
V gene: TRBV11-2
clone size: .
CDR3 protein: CASSHGDEQYF
CDR3 DNA: TGTGCCAGCAGCCACGGGGACGAGCAGTACTTC

J gene: TRBJ2-5
D gene: TRBD2
V gene: TRBV20-1
clone size: .
CDR3 protein: CSASERGGRETQYF
CDR3 DNA: TGCAGTGCTAGCGAGCGGGGGGGCCGAGAGACCCAGTACTTC

J gene: TRBJ2-2
D gene: .
V gene: TRBV29-1
clone size: .
CDR3 protein: CSVEALGGELFF
CDR3 DNA: TGCAGCGTTGAAGCCTTAGGCGGGGAGCTGTTTTTT

J gene: TRBJ2-2
D gene: .
V gene: TRBV29-1
clone size: once
CDR3 protein: CSAYTGELFF
CDR3 DNA: TGCAGCGCCTACACCGGGGAGCTGTTTTTT

J gene: TRBJ2-7
D gene: TRBD1
V gene: TRBV6-5
clone size: .
CDR3 protein: CASSYAADRVAEQYF
CDR3 DNA: TGTGCCAGCAGTTACGCAGCGGACAGGGTCGCCGAGCAGTACTTC

J gene: TRBJ1-1
D gene: TRBD1
V gene: TRBV24-1
clone size: .
CDR3 protein: CATRGGQATSTPQNTEAFF
CDR3 DNA: TGTGCCACCAGGGGAGGACAGGCCACCTCCACCCCCCAGAACACTGAAGCTTTCTTT

J gene: TRBJ2-3
D gene: .
V gene: TRBV30
clone size: .
CDR3 protein: CAWRVGPIDTQYF
CDR3 DNA: TGTGCCTGGAGAGTAGGCCCGATAGATACGCAGTATTTT

J gene: TRBJ2-7
D gene: .
V gene: TRBV29-1
clone size: .
CDR3 protein: CSARDSNYEQYF
CDR3 DNA: TGCAGCGCACGGGACTCGAACTACGAGCAGTACTTC

J gene: TRBJ2-2
D gene: .
V gene: TRBV12-3/TRBV12-4
clone size: .
CDR3 protein: CASTDTGELFF
CDR3 DNA: TGTGCCAGCACCGACACCGGGGAGCTGTTTTTT

J gene: TRBJ2-1
D gene: .
V gene: TRBV6-1
clone size: .
CDR3 protein: CASSEGAESYNEQFF
CDR3 DNA: TGTGCCAGCAGTGAGGGGGCAGAATCCTACAATGAGCAGTTCTTC

J gene: TRBJ2-7
D gene: TRBD2
V gene: TRBV20-1
clone size: .
CDR3 protein: CSAASPLSGAKYF
CDR3 DNA: TGCAGTGCTGCCTCCCCCTTGAGCGGGGCTAAGTACTTC

J gene: TRBJ1-4
D gene: .
V gene: TRBV3-1
clone size: once
CDR3 protein: CASSQGVSYANEKLFF
CDR3 DNA: TGTGCCAGCAGCCAGGGCGTGTCTTATGCTAATGAAAAACTGTTTTTT

J gene: TRBJ2-1
D gene: .
V gene: TRBV30
clone size: .
CDR3 protein: CAWSVLSGPKEQFF
CDR3 DNA: TGTGCCTGGAGTGTACTCTCAGGGCCCAAAGAGCAGTTCTTC

J gene: TRBJ2-2
D gene: .
V gene: TRBV6-2/TRBV6-3
clone size: .
CDR3 protein: CASSYSFTPDSPNTGELFF
CDR3 DNA: TGTGCCAGCAGTTACTCCTTTACCCCAGACAGTCCGAACACCGGGGAGCTGTTTTTT

J gene: TRBJ2-1
D gene: TRBD2
V gene: TRBV20-1
clone size: once
CDR3 protein: CSASGGASNEQFF
CDR3 DNA: TGCAGTGCTAGCGGGGGGGCGAGCAATGAGCAGTTCTTC

J gene: TRBJ2-1
D gene: .
V gene: TRBV19
clone size: .
CDR3 protein: CASKTGTDNEQFF
CDR3 DNA: TGTGCCAGTAAAACCGGGACTGACAATGAGCAGTTCTTC

J gene: TRBJ1-1
D gene: TRBD1
V gene: TRBV7-8
clone size: .
CDR3 protein: CASRPQQGRTEAFF
CDR3 DNA: TGTGCCAGCAGGCCACAACAGGGGCGGACTGAAGCTTTCTTT

J gene: TRBJ2-3
D gene: .
V gene: TRBV7-9
clone size: .
CDR3 protein: CASSLGLSDTQYF
CDR3 DNA: TGTGCCAGCAGCTTGGGACTTTCAGATACGCAGTATTTT

J gene: TRBJ2-6
D gene: .
V gene: TRBV7-2
clone size: .
CDR3 protein: CASSFLAGAGANVLTF
CDR3 DNA: TGTGCCAGCAGCTTCCTGGCAGGGGCTGGGGCCAACGTCCTGACTTTC

J gene: TRBJ2-3
D gene: .
V gene: TRBV7-9
clone size: .
CDR3 protein: CASSHRLKDTQYF
CDR3 DNA: TGTGCCAGCAGCCACAGACTGAAAGATACGCAGTATTTT

J gene: TRBJ2-6
D gene: .
V gene: TRBV7-9
clone size: .
CDR3 protein: CATSLIWSVFSGANVLTF
CDR3 DNA: TGTGCCACCAGCTTGATCTGGTCGGTCTTCTCGGGGGCCAACGTCCTGACTTTC

J gene: TRBJ2-6
D gene: .
V gene: TRBV6-4
clone size: .
CDR3 protein: CASSDTSSSGANVLTF
CDR3 DNA: TGTGCCAGCAGTGACACCTCTTCCTCTGGGGCCAACGTCCTGACTTTC

J gene: TRBJ2-3
D gene: .
V gene: TRBV4-1
clone size: .
CDR3 protein: CASSQDSRLHTQYF
CDR3 DNA: TGCGCCAGCAGCCAAGATAGCCGGCTGCATACGCAGTATTTT

J gene: TRBJ1-1
D gene: .
V gene: TRBV12-3/TRBV12-4
clone size: .
CDR3 protein: CASSLGQLTEAFF
CDR3 DNA: TGTGCCAGCAGTTTAGGTCAGCTCACTGAAGCTTTCTTT

J gene: TRBJ1-5
D gene: .
V gene: TRBV6-5
clone size: .
CDR3 protein: CASSYSAGMRPQHF
CDR3 DNA: TGTGCCAGCAGTTACTCCGCTGGGATGAGGCCCCAGCATTTT

J gene: TRBJ1-1
D gene: .
V gene: TRBV7-6
clone size: .
CDR3 protein: CASSLGFNTEAFF
CDR3 DNA: TGTGCCAGCAGCTTAGGCTTCAACACTGAAGCTTTCTTT

J gene: TRBJ1-1
D gene: TRBD1
V gene: TRBV5-6
clone size: .
CDR3 protein: CASSSGQSWVTEAFF
CDR3 DNA: TGTGCCAGCAGCTCGGGACAGAGTTGGGTCACTGAAGCTTTCTTT

J gene: TRBJ1-1
D gene: .
V gene: TRBV28
clone size: .
CDR3 protein: CASSLYSGMNTEAFF
CDR3 DNA: TGTGCCAGCAGTTTATACAGTGGGATGAACACTGAAGCTTTCTTT

J gene: TRBJ1-5
D gene: .
V gene: TRBV28
clone size: once
CDR3 protein: CASSPILGGYSNQPQHF
CDR3 DNA: TGTGCCAGCAGTCCGATCTTGGGTGGCTATAGCAATCAGCCCCAGCATTTT

J gene: TRBJ1-1
D gene: TRBD1
V gene: TRBV6-2/TRBV6-3
clone size: .
CDR3 protein: CASSSDRASTEAFF
CDR3 DNA: TGTGCCAGCAGTTCCGACAGGGCGAGTACTGAAGCTTTCTTT

J gene: TRBJ2-1
D gene: TRBD1
V gene: TRBV7-3
clone size: .
CDR3 protein: CASSSGTGRNEQFF
CDR3 DNA: TGTGCCAGCAGCTCCGGGACAGGGAGGAATGAGCAGTTCTTC

J gene: TRBJ2-2
D gene: .
V gene: TRBV20-1
clone size: .
CDR3 protein: CSAWGGGELFF
CDR3 DNA: TGCAGTGCCTGGGGAGGCGGGGAGCTGTTTTTT

J gene: TRBJ2-3
D gene: .
V gene: TRBV6-4
clone size: .
CDR3 protein: CASSDSQGTDTQYF
CDR3 DNA: TGTGCCAGCAGTGACTCGCAGGGCACAGATACGCAGTATTTT

J gene: TRBJ2-3
D gene: TRBD2
V gene: TRBV12-3/TRBV12-4
clone size: .
CDR3 protein: CASSHYLSRGGSDTQYF
CDR3 DNA: TGTGCCAGCAGTCATTATCTCTCGCGGGGGGGATCAGATACGCAGTATTTT

J gene: TRBJ1-1
D gene: .
V gene: TRBV20-1
clone size: .
CDR3 protein: CSATTQNTEAFF
CDR3 DNA: TGCAGTGCCACGACACAGAACACTGAAGCTTTCTTT

J gene: TRBJ2-1
D gene: .
V gene: TRBV7-9
clone size: .
CDR3 protein: CASSPWYAGHEQFF
CDR3 DNA: TGTGCCAGCAGCCCTTGGTATGCCGGGCATGAGCAGTTCTTC

J gene: TRBJ2-3
D gene: .
V gene: TRBV20-1
clone size: .
CDR3 protein: CSATRGRGLGNTQYF
CDR3 DNA: TGCAGTGCTACAAGGGGACGGGGGCTTGGAAACACGCAGTATTTT

J gene: TRBJ1-1
D gene: .
V gene: TRBV30
clone size: .
CDR3 protein: CAWLGVHTEAFF
CDR3 DNA: TGTGCCTGGTTGGGAGTCCACACTGAAGCTTTCTTT

J gene: TRBJ2-6
D gene: .
V gene: TRBV7-9
clone size: .
CDR3 protein: CASSSDGILSGANVLTF
CDR3 DNA: TGTGCCAGCAGCTCGGACGGAATCCTCTCTGGGGCCAACGTCCTGACTTTC

J gene: TRBJ1-2
D gene: .
V gene: TRBV30
clone size: .
CDR3 protein: CAWSPTGAGYGYTF
CDR3 DNA: TGTGCCTGGAGTCCTACGGGCGCAGGATATGGCTACACCTTC

J gene: TRBJ2-5
D gene: .
V gene: TRBV20-1
clone size: .
CDR3 protein: CSARIGQQQETQYF
CDR3 DNA: TGCAGTGCTAGGATTGGACAACAACAAGAGACCCAGTACTTC

J gene: TRBJ2-5
D gene: TRBD1
V gene: TRBV29-1
clone size: .
CDR3 protein: CSVGQGAETQYF
CDR3 DNA: TGCAGCGTTGGACAGGGGGCAGAGACCCAGTACTTC

J gene: TRBJ2-1
D gene: .
V gene: TRBV7-9
clone size: .
CDR3 protein: CASSLGWSSYNEQFF
CDR3 DNA: TGTGCCAGCAGCTTAGGTTGGAGCTCCTACAATGAGCAGTTCTTC

J gene: TRBJ1-1
D gene: .
V gene: TRBV13
clone size: .
CDR3 protein: CASSPRQVFAEAFF
CDR3 DNA: TGTGCCAGCAGCCCCCGACAGGTTTTTGCTGAAGCTTTCTTT